The 16 T cell receptor beta chains below come from one sample, sequenced in a study of cytomegalovirus exposure and HLA in healthy donors. The PCR employed 60 Vbeta primers together with 13 Jbeta primers. Clones were read by immunoSEQ multiplex PCR, and TCRdb kept only the in-frame ones, dropping some. The sample table includes some 30,000 clones. Sequencing was carried out using PBMCs. These receptors originate from a female donor in good health and CMV-seronegative.

J is TRBJ1-2 and V is TRBV28; weak D call: TRBD1 (5 bases). CDR3 size: 12 residues. Looked up from germline, CDR1 is MDHEN and CDR2 is SYDVKM. V was clipped by 7 bases and J by 1 base, with 7 bases between them. CDR3 in DNA: TGTGCCAGCATTGACAGTAACTATGGCTACACCTTC. Translated: CASIDSNYGYTF.

The chain carries TRBV6-5 and TRBJ1-1; D remains ambiguous. Germline-derived CDR1 and CDR2 are MNHEY and SVGAGI. V lost 2 bases and J lost 1, with 5 bases in between. This CDR3 comprises 13 residues. CDR3 in DNA: TGTGCCAGCAGTTACGGCGGGAACACTGAAGCTTTCTTT. Protein sequence: CASSYGGNTEAFF.

J is TRBJ1-3 and V is TRBV7-9, with 7 bases aligning to TRBD1. V lost 6 bases to trimming and J lost 2 bases; unmatched junction nucleotides: 4. Germline CDR1 reads SEHNR; CDR2 reads FQNEAQ (reference sequence). The CDR3 runs to 14 residues. The CDR3 sequence: CASRTDRAGNTIYF. The CDR3 bases are TGTGCCAGCAGGACCGACAGGGCTGGAAACACCATATATTTT.

J is TRBJ2-7 and V is TRBV5-6; perhaps TRBD1 as D (5 bases). V gave up 3 bases and J gave up 5 bases, with 9 bases separating them. The CDR3 is made up of 12 amino acids. Germline CDR1 and CDR2: SGHDT and YYEEEE. The CDR3 DNA sequence: TGTGCCAGCAGCTGGGGCTTTCACGAGCAGTACTTC. Protein product: CASSWGFHEQYF.

The chain combines TRBV7-3 with TRBJ1-3; D is undetermined. The CDR3 runs 15 residues. V lost 2 bases, J lost 0 bases, and 8 bases lay in between. Germline CDR1 reads SGHTA; CDR2 reads FQGTGA. The CDR3 here is CASSLFAGSGNTIYF. As DNA, the CDR3 is TGTGCCAGCAGCTTATTCGCCGGCTCTGGAAACACCATATATTTT.

The chain is built from TRBV19 and TRBJ1-2; D is uncertain. The germline V and J ends were trimmed by 2 bases and 6 bases, with 7 bases remaining between them. The length of the CDR3 is 12 residues. The germline CDR1 and CDR2 sequences are LNHDA and SQIVND (reference sequence). Here the CDR3 DNA reads TGTGCCAGTAGTATATATTCGGATGGCTACACCTTC. This translates into CASSIYSDGYTF. The complete variable domain, with remaining parts taken from reference TRBV19 and TRBJ1-2, reads DGGITQSPKYLFRKEGQNVTLSCEQNLNHDAMYWYRQDPGQGLRLIYYSQIVNDFQKGDIAEGYSVSREKKESFPLTVTSAQKNPTAFYLCASSIYSDGYTFGSGTRLTVV.

The V gene is TRBV15, the J gene TRBJ2-4, with TRBD2 matching over 9 bases. With V trimmed by 0 bases and J by 10 bases, 16 bases remained unmatched. Germline V CDR1 and CDR2: LNHNV, YYDKDF (reference sequence). The CDR3 is 18 amino acids. The CDR3 region is CATSRDGPSGATTNIQYF. As DNA, the CDR3 is TGTGCCACCAGCAGAGATGGGCCTAGCGGGGCTACAACAAATATTCAGTACTTC.

The V gene is TRBV5-1, the J gene TRBJ2-7; TRBD1 aligns across 9 bases. Germline V gives CDR1 SGHRS, CDR2 YFSETQ. V shed 5 bases and J 2 bases; nucleotides not matched to a gene: 5. This CDR3 spans 14 amino acids. CDR3 protein: CASRDGQGPYEQYF. CDR3 nucleotide sequence: TGCGCCAGCAGAGATGGACAGGGGCCCTACGAGCAGTACTTC. Complete variable domain (other parts from reference TRBV5-1 and TRBJ2-7): KAGVTQTPRYLIKTRGQQVTLSCSPISGHRSVSWYQQTPGQGLQFLFEYFSETQRNKGNFPGRFSGRQFSNSRSEMNVSTLELGDSALYLCASRDGQGPYEQYFGPGTRLTVT.

CDR3 DNA: TGCGCCAGCAGCCAGCCCAGCGGGTCAGGGACAGATACGCAGTATTTT. It yields the protein CASSQPSGSGTDTQYF. This chain links TRBV4-1 with TRBJ2-3; tentative D call: TRBD2 (6 bases). In germline, CDR1 is MGHRA, CDR2 YSYEKL. The CDR3 contains 16 residues. The V gene lost 3 bases and the J gene lost 3 bases, with 16 bases spanning the gap.

The V and J genes are TRBV6-6 and TRBJ2-7, with 9 bases lining up with TRBD1. This CDR3 is 13 amino acids long. V lost 6 bases and J lost 4; bases outside the gene matches: 4. Germline V gene data show CDR1 as MNHNY and CDR2 as SVGAGI (reference sequence). CDR3 protein: CASRTGGVYEQYF. CDR3 bases: TGTGCCAGCAGAACAGGGGGCGTGTACGAGCAGTACTTC.

This chain links TRBV10-1 with TRBJ2-7; tentative D call: TRBD1 (6 bases). CDR1 WNHNN and CDR2 SYGVQD come from the germline V gene (reference sequence). V was clipped by 7 bases and J by 3 bases, with 13 bases between them. The CDR3 is 13 amino acids. The CDR3 DNA reads as TGCGCCAGCACTCTGGACAGATTCTACGAGCAGTACTTC. Encoded protein: CASTLDRFYEQYF.

This chain joins TRBV9 and TRBJ2-2; TRBD1 aligns across 8 bases. The V gene's germline CDR1 is SGDLS and CDR2 YYNGEE. The ends lost 3 bases at V and 0 bases at J; junction bases unmatched: 4. CDR3 size: 16 residues. CDR3 sequence reads: CASSEATGANTGELFF. Written as DNA, the CDR3 is TGTGCCAGCAGCGAGGCGACAGGGGCGAACACCGGGGAGCTGTTTTTT. Combining the CDR3 with reference TRBV9 and TRBJ2-2 gives the whole variable domain DSGVTQTPKHLITATGQRVTLRCSPRSGDLSVYWYQQSLDQGLQFLIQYYNGEERAKGNILERFSAQQFPDLHSELNLSSLELGDSALYFCASSEATGANTGELFFGEGSRLTVL.

This chain joins TRBV18 and TRBJ2-7, with TRBD2 as a possible D gene (5 bases). This CDR3 contains 12 residues. Trimming pared 8 bases from V and 3 bases from J, leaving 11 bases between. Germline V gives CDR1 KGHSH, CDR2 LQKENI. CDR3 nucleotides: TGTGCCAGCCCACTAGGGAGCTACGAGCAGTACTTC. Protein sequence: CASPLGSYEQYF.

In terms of frequency, this clone is medium-sized (0.01 to 0.1%). The chain uses TRBV10-3 and TRBJ2-1, with 10 bases fitting TRBD2. The germline gives CDR1 ENHRY, CDR2 SYGVKD. The trim removed 0 bases at V and 9 bases at J, leaving 2 bases unmatched. This CDR3 has 14 residues. CDR3 loop: CAISESASGGEQFF. In DNA, the CDR3 is TGTGCCATCAGTGAGTCGGCTAGCGGGGGTGAGCAGTTCTTC.

In nucleotides, the CDR3 is TGTGCCAGCAGTGAAGCAGGGGGCGGCGAGACCCAGTACTTC. Its translation: CASSEAGGGETQYF. This sequence joins TRBV6-1 and TRBJ2-5; 7 positions match TRBD1. Germline CDR1 MNHNS, CDR2 SASEGT. V lost 0 bases, J lost 5 bases, and 3 bases stayed unmatched. This CDR3 has 14 residues.

This chain joins TRBV14 and TRBJ2-7; 13 bases match TRBD2. Germline trimming cut 0 bases from V and 3 bases from J; bases unmatched to any gene: 5. CDR1 and CDR2 (germline): SGHDN, FVKESK. The CDR3 has 17 residues. CDR3 sequence: CASSQERRLAGGYEQYF. The DNA for the CDR3 is TGTGCCAGCAGCCAAGAGCGGAGACTAGCGGGGGGCTACGAGCAGTACTTC.